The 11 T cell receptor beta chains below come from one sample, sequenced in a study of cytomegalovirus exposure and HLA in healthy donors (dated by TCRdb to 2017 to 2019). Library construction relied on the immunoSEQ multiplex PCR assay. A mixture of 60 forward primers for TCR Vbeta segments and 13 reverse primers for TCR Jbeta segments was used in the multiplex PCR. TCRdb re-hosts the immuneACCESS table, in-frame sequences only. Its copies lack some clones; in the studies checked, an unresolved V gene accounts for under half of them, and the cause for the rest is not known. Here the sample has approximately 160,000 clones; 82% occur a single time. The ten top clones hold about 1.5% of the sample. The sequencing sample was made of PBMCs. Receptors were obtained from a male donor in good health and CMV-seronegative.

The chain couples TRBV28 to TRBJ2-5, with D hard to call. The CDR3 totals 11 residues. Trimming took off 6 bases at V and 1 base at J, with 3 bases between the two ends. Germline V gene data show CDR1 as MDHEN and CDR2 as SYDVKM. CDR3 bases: TGTGCCAGCAGCTTCCAAGAGACCCAGTACTTC. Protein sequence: CASSFQETQYF.

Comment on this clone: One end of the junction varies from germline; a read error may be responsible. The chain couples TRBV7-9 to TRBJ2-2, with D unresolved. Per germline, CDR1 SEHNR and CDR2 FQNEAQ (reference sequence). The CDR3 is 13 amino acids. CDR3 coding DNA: TGTTCCAGCAGCTTCTTTCTCACCGGGGAGCTGTTTTTT. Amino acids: CSSSFFLTGELFF.

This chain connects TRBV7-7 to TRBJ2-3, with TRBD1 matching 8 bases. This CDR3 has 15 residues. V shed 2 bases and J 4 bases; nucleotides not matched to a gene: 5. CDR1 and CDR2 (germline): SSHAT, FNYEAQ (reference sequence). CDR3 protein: CASSLNRGWSDTQYF. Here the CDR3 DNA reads TGTGCCAGCAGCTTAAACAGGGGGTGGTCAGATACGCAGTATTTT.

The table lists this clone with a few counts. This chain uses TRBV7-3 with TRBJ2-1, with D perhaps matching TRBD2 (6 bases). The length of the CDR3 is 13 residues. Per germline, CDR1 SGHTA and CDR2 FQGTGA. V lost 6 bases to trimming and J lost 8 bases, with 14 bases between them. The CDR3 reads CASSSPGVDEQFF. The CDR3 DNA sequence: TGTGCCAGCAGTTCCCCGGGAGTCGATGAGCAGTTCTTC.

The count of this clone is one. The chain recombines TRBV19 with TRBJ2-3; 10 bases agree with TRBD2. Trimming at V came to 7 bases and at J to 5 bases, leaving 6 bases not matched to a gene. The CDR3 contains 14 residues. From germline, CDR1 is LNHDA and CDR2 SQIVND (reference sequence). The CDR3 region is CASNLAGVVDTQYF. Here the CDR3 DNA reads TGTGCCAGTAATCTAGCGGGAGTAGTAGATACGCAGTATTTT.

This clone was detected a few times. This CDR3 is CAWSPRTLNGETQYF. Here the CDR3 DNA reads TGTGCCTGGAGTCCTAGAACCCTTAATGGAGAGACCCAGTACTTC. The chain recombines TRBV30 with TRBJ2-5; the D is unclear. V lost 2 bases to trimming and J lost 4 bases, with 17 bases between them. Germline CDR1 reads GTSNPN; CDR2 reads SVGIG (reference sequence). The CDR3 length is 15 residues.

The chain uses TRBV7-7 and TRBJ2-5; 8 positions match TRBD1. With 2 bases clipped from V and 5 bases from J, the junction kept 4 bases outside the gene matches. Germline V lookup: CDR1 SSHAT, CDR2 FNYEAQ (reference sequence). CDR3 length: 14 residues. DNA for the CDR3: TGTGCCAGCAGCTTACAGGGGGCGCGGGAGACCCAGTACTTC. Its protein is CASSLQGARETQYF.

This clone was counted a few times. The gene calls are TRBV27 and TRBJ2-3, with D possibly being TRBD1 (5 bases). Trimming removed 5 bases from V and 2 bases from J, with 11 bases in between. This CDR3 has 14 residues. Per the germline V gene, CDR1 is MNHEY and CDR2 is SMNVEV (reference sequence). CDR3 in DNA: TGTGCCAGCAGTCGACAGAGAAACACAGATACGCAGTATTTT. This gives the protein CASSRQRNTDTQYF.

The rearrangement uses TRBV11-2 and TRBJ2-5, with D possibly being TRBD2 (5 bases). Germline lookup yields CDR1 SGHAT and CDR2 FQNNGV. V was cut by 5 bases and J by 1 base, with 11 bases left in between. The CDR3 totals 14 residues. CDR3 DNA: TGTGCCAGCAGCCGAGGGTCCTCCCAAGAGACCCAGTACTTC. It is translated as CASSRGSSQETQYF.

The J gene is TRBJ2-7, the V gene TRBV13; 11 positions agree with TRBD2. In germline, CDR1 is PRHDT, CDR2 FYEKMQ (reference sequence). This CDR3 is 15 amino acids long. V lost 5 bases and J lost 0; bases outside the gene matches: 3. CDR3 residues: CASSATSGGSYEQYF. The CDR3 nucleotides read TGTGCCAGCAGCGCCACTAGCGGGGGCTCCTACGAGCAGTACTTC.

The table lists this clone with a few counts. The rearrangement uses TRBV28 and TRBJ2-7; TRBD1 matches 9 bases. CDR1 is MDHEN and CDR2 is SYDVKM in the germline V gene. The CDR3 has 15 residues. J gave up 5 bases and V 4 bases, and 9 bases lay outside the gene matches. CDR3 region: CASSSGTGQRHEQYF. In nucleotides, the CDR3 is TGTGCCAGCAGTTCCGGGACAGGGCAGCGCCACGAGCAGTACTTC.